This T cell receptor beta chain was sequenced in a study of CD8+ T cells in alopecia areata (dated by TCRdb to about 2018). For the wider study: The treated patients, all with moderate-to-severe alopecia areata, were enrolled in an open-label pilot trial of oral tofacitinib given at 5 to 10 mg twice daily. immunoSEQ multiplex PCR using 35 Vbeta forward primers and 13 Jbeta reverse primers was used to amplify TCRbeta CDR3 regions. Scalp clonality was compared among normal scalp (n=4), patchy alopecia areata scalp (n=8), and alopecia totalis/universalis scalp (n=8). In humans, TCRbeta sequencing was performed on scalp tissue and on sorted CD4+ and CD8+ peripheral blood T cells from healthy controls and from patients with patchy or totalis/universalis alopecia areata. The RNA source kit depended on sample type: the PAXgene miRNA kit for fixed scalp, the miRNeasy kit for PBMCs, and the RNeasy kit for mouse skin. Biopsies were taken from tofacitinib-treated patients at baseline and again at 4 and 24 weeks into treatment, and several of those patients also had a later scalp biopsy. Patients stayed on tofacitinib for 6 to 18 months and then had 6 months of follow-up off drug so that delayed response and recurrence could be assessed. High-throughput TCRbeta sequencing was used to examine T cell clonal expansion in alopecia areata in both the C3H/HeJ mouse model and human patients.

V was cut back by 10 bases and J by 4 bases, leaving a gap of 17 bases between them. CDR1 and CDR2, looked up from the germline V gene (reference sequence), are MNHEY and SMNVEV. The CDR3 contains 14 residues, cysteine and phenylalanine counted. CDR3 DNA is the only sequence kept; it has 42 bases, read in frame from the first base. This clone has a single count. Its target antigen remains unknown. Per-base qualities were not stored, and no clone one base away is much larger. According to the study, the label for this sample's time point signals: baseline before oral tofacitinib. Lesional scalp punch biopsies and peripheral blood were obtained from alopecia areata patients. After PBMCs were isolated by density centrifugation and stained for CD3, CD4 and CD8, a FACSAria was used to sort CD4+ and CD8+ T cells. The library came from the immunoSEQ multiplex PCR assay. To provide template for TCR sequencing, every sample had RNA extracted and reverse transcribed into cDNA. SuperScript III was used for first-strand cDNA synthesis, primed with a 2:1 mix of oligo-dT and random hexamers. A synthetic immune receptor repertoire was used to measure amplification bias, and any remaining bias was corrected computationally. Concerning the study's data processing: Raw reads were preprocessed to remove errors, and CDR3 was defined by IMGT conventions from the conserved cysteine to phenylalanine. Clonality was computed by normalizing Shannon entropy by log2 of the number of productive unique TCRs and subtracting the result from 1. Scalp TCRbeta sequences were cross-referenced with sorted blood CD4 and CD8 repertoires so that the CD4 or CD8 identity of scalp clones could be inferred. What TCRdb holds here is the immuneACCESS table cut down to in-frame rearrangements. Part of the clones is not present; checked against another copy, under half of the missing clones reflect an unresolved V gene, and the others are unexplained. D and trimming come from the DNA, and the V and J calls and clone size come from that table. The table for this sample lists some 210,000 clones; 57% of them were counted only once. Of the sample, roughly 0.47% falls within the top ten clones.

Summary of the overall study and its limitations: Resident alphabeta T cells in normal human skin are also sequenced, complicating scalp TCR repertoire analysis, unlike mouse skin dominated by gammadelta T cells. Compared with normal scalp, lesional scalp had higher clonality and more expanded CD8+ clones, particularly in alopecia totalis/universalis, a pattern that suggests antigenic drive. Compared with mice, TCR sequences shared between patients were less clear, possibly partly because of HLA diversity across the patient population.

The sequencing used CD4+ T cells sorted from blood, collected at week 0. This receptor chain uses TRBV27 and TRBJ1-5; the D segment cannot be called with confidence. The sequence was obtained from a human donor with alopecia areata. CDR3 region: CATSSQNRNQPQHF. The base sequence is TGTGCCACCTCGAGCCAGAATCGGAATCAGCCCCAGCATTTT.